Listed below are T cell receptor beta chains from one sample, sequenced in a study of cytomegalovirus exposure and HLA in healthy donors. Libraries were prepared by immunoSEQ multiplex PCR; TCRdb keeps only in-frame clonotypes and omits some of them. The table lists 180,000 or so clones, 80% to 90% of them singletons. Sequencing was done on a sample of PBMCs. The source of these receptors is a man aged 18 to 35 in good health and CMV-seropositive. CDR3s include the opening cysteine and the closing phenylalanine or tryptophan. The D gene is left open where the match is weak. Size tells how often a clone was seen (once, few, many) or the class of an expanded clone, and some rows leave it out.

>.|once|TRBJ2-7|TRBV14
TGTGCCAGCAGCCAAACGTACGAGCAGTACTTC
CASSQTYEQYF
>TRBD2|.|TRBJ2-7|TRBV4-1
TGCGCCAGCAGCCAAAGCAAACTGGGGCTAGCGGACGAGCAGTACTTC
CASSQSKLGLADEQYF
>.|few|TRBJ1-1|TRBV5-4
TGTGCCAGCACCTCGGAGGGGAGGAACACTGAAGCTTTCTTT
CASTSEGRNTEAFF
>.|.|TRBJ1-5|TRBV7-2
TGTGCCAGCACCTTAAATCAGGGGAGTCAGCCCCAGCATTTT
CASTLNQGSQPQHF
>TRBD2|.|TRBJ2-5|TRBV27
TGTGCCAGCCGTCAGCTAGCGGTACAAGAGACCCAGTACTTC
CASRQLAVQETQYF
>.|.|TRBJ2-7|TRBV19
TGTGCTACAGCTCGGGACTCTACGTACGAGCAGTACTTC
CATARDSTYEQYF
>.|once|TRBJ1-5|TRBV30
TGTGCCTGGAGTGTGACAGCCCAGGGGCCCCAGCATTTT
CAWSVTAQGPQHF
>.|once|TRBJ2-2|TRBV7-9
TGTGCCAGCAGCCACGACACGGGGTCGCCGGACACCGGGGAGCTGTTTTTT
CASSHDTGSPDTGELFF
>TRBD1|.|TRBJ2-5|TRBV18
TGTGCCAGCTCACCAAGGGACAGACAGCAAGAGACCCAGTACTTC
CASSPRDRQQETQYF
>.|.|TRBJ1-2|TRBV7-9
TGTTCCAGCAGCCCCTCCTATGGCTACACCTTC
CSSSPSYGYTF
>.|.|TRBJ1-1|TRBV7-2
TGTGCCAGCAGCCTACGACAGCTGAACACTGAAGCTTTCTTT
CASSLRQLNTEAFF
>TRBD1|.|TRBJ1-5|TRBV7-9
TGTGCCAGCAGCTTAGGGGAGACAGGGAGCAATCAGCCCCAGCATTTT
CASSLGETGSNQPQHF
>TRBD2|.|TRBJ2-3|TRBV5-6
TGTGCCAGCAGCTTGTGGGAAGCGGGGGGGCTCACAGATACGCAGTATTTT
CASSLWEAGGLTDTQYF
>.|.|TRBJ2-6|TRBV7-9
TGTGCCGGAACTAGCTCTGGGGCCAACGTCCTGACTTTC
CAGTSSGANVLTF
>TRBD1|.|TRBJ1-4|TRBV4-1
TGCGCCAGCAGCCCCACAGGGGAGTGGGAAAAACTGTTTTTT
CASSPTGEWEKLFF